The present entry profiles one T cell receptor (beta chain) with its context. The source of the sample is a study of blood T cell repertoires in COVID-19. In the study overall: From the United States, Italy and Spain came samples of acute and convalescent COVID-19. T cells, B-cell-depleted T cells, or PBMCs supplied cDNA or gDNA.

In the source study's methods: Reference gene primer amplification gave nucleated cell count estimates. The assay was immunoSEQ multiplex PCR, and TCRdb's table has in-frame clones only and misses some. V and J calls and clone size are those listed in that table; D and trimming were worked out from the DNA. The repertoire holds about 63,000 clones, with roughly 92% as singletons. The CDR3 loop spans 16 amino acids. Germline-derived CDR1 and CDR2 are SGHDT and YYEEEE. The V end was cut by 4 bases, the J end by 0 bases, with 14 bases between. The TCR sequence derives from a man aged 50 or older with active COVID-19. The rearrangement joins TRBV5-6 to TRBJ2-1; a possible D gene is TRBD2 (7 bases). Sequenced input: peripheral blood. The DNA for the CDR3 is TGTGCCAGCAGCCAAGGGGGGGGACGCTCCTACAATGAGCAGTTCTTC. This sequence encodes CASSQGGGRSYNEQFF.